These T cell receptor beta chains were read from a single sample in a study of cytomegalovirus exposure and HLA in healthy donors. Here immunoSEQ multiplex PCR was the method, and the copy in TCRdb shows in-frame clones only, minus some. The sample includes over 90,000 clones, roughly 85% of them seen just once. The material sequenced was PBMCs. These receptors all come from a man in his forties or fifties in good health and CMV-seronegative. CDR3s include the opening cysteine and the closing phenylalanine or tryptophan. A D gene is named only where the DNA matches it firmly. Rows may omit the clone size; those that give it use once, few, many or a size class.

.	TRBV9	TRBJ1-5	.	TGTGCCAGCAGCGTAGGGGCAGAACAGCCCCAGCATTTT	CASSVGAEQPQHF
.	TRBV7-2	TRBJ1-2	.	TGTGCCAGCAGCTTAGCCGGGGGAGGTATGGCTGGCTACACCTTC	CASSLAGGGMAGYTF
.	TRBV7-9	TRBJ1-2	TRBD1	TGTGCCAGCAGTCGGACAGGGCCCTATGGCTACACCTTC	CASSRTGPYGYTF
.	TRBV5-1	TRBJ2-3	TRBD2	TGCGCCAGCAGCTTCCTAGCGGAAAGCACAGATACGCAGTATTTT	CASSFLAESTDTQYF
.	TRBV19	TRBJ1-2	TRBD1	TGTGCCATCAGGACAGGGGGCGGCTACACCTTC	CAIRTGGGYTF
.	TRBV7-9	TRBJ2-1	TRBD2	TGTGCCAGCAGCGTTCCGGGACTAGCGGGGGGGCGGTCCTACAATGAGCAGTTCTTC	CASSVPGLAGGRSYNEQFF
few	TRBV27	TRBJ2-1	.	TGTGCCAGCAGTTTAAGGGGAGAGCAGTTCTTC	CASSLRGEQFF
.	TRBV4-3	TRBJ1-1	.	TGCGCCAGCAGCCAACGACAGGTTAGGAACACTGAAGCTTTCTTT	CASSQRQVRNTEAFF
.	TRBV30	TRBJ1-2	.	TGTGCCTGGAGTGTTCTAGGGGCTAGCTATGGCTACACCTTC	CAWSVLGASYGYTF
.	TRBV7-8	TRBJ2-2	.	TGTGCCAGCACCCTTCGACTACCCCGCACCGGGGAGCTGTTTTTT	CASTLRLPRTGELFF
.	TRBV15	TRBJ2-7	.	TGTGCCACCAGCAGAGGGGGGCTGGGTCCCTACGAGCAGTACTTC	CATSRGGLGPYEQYF
.	TRBV7-2	TRBJ2-3	.	TGTGCCAGCAGCTTAGCGGGCGGGGCGAACACAGATACGCAGTATTTT	CASSLAGGANTDTQYF
few	TRBV25-1	TRBJ2-2	.	TGTGCCAGCAGTGAATTCCTCGTAGGTGCGGACACCGGGGAGCTGTTTTTT	CASSEFLVGADTGELFF
.	TRBV18	TRBJ1-2	TRBD1	TGTGCCAATTCACCCGACAGGGGTGAAGGCTACACCTTC	CANSPDRGEGYTF
.	TRBV9	TRBJ2-7	TRBD2	TGTGCCAGCAGTGGGACGGGGGGAAACGAGCAGTACTTC	CASSGTGGNEQYF
.	TRBV5-1	TRBJ2-3	TRBD2	TGCGCCAGCCGAAGCGGGGGCCGCACAGATACGCAGTATTTT	CASRSGGRTDTQYF
.	TRBV7-3	TRBJ2-3	TRBD2	TGTGCCAGCAGCTTTACTAGCGCGGGCACAGATACGCAGTATTTT	CASSFTSAGTDTQYF
.	TRBV5-6	TRBJ2-3	TRBD2	TGTGCCAGCAGCTTGGAACTAGCGGGGGGGCAAAATACGCAGTATTTT	CASSLELAGGQNTQYF
.	TRBV9	TRBJ1-2	TRBD1	TGTGCCAGCAGCCCGTCCGACAGGGTGGTATCGAACTATGGCTACACCTTC	CASSPSDRVVSNYGYTF
.	TRBV27	TRBJ1-1	TRBD1	TGTGCCAGCTATCCAGGGGGATTGAACACTGAAGCTTTCTTT	CASYPGGLNTEAFF
.	TRBV5-6	TRBJ2-1	TRBD2	TGTGCCAGCAGCTCGGGACTAGCGGGGAGCTCCTACAATGAGCAGTTCTTC	CASSSGLAGSSYNEQFF
.	TRBV5-1	TRBJ2-5	TRBD1	TGCGCCAGCAGGGACAGGGGAATCACCCAAGAGACCCAGTACTTC	CASRDRGITQETQYF
.	TRBV7-2	TRBJ2-7	.	TGTGCCAGCAGCCCTGACTTTCCCCGCCCCCAGTACTTC	CASSPDFPRPQYF
.	TRBV9	TRBJ1-1	TRBD1	TGTGCCAGCAGCACCGAGAGGGGGCCCACTGAAGCTTTCTTT	CASSTERGPTEAFF
.	TRBV6-1	TRBJ1-2	TRBD1	TGTGCCAGCCTTCCGGGACAGAATTATGGCTACACCTTC	CASLPGQNYGYTF
.	TRBV5-6	TRBJ1-1	.	TGTGCCAGCAGCTTGGAATTGACAGGAGAAGAGGGTGAAGCTTTCTTT	CASSLELTGEEGEAFF
.	TRBV15	TRBJ1-5	TRBD1	TGTGCCACCAGCATGGGACAGCCAAATCAGCCCCAGCATTTT	CATSMGQPNQPQHF
few	TRBV11-1	TRBJ2-3	TRBD2	TGTGCCAGCAGCCCCGGGGGGGGAGGTACGCAGTATTTT	CASSPGGGGTQYF
few	TRBV30	TRBJ2-7	.	TGTGCCTGGAGCTCCAGACGGGGAGCCTACGAGCAGTACTTC	CAWSSRRGAYEQYF
.	TRBV11-3	TRBJ2-4	TRBD1	TGTGCCAGCAGCTTAGGACAGGGGAACATTCAGTACTTC	CASSLGQGNIQYF
.	TRBV5-4	TRBJ2-5	.	TGTGCCAGCAGCCCTGCCAGCGGGGAGACCCAGTACTTC	CASSPASGETQYF
.	TRBV16	TRBJ1-1	.	TGTGCCAGCAGCCAATCGGGAAGGAGGACTGAAGCTTTCTTT	CASSQSGRRTEAFF
.	TRBV27	TRBJ2-3	TRBD2	TGTGCCAGCAGTTTATCAGCGGGGGGGCCCACAGATACGCAGTATTTT	CASSLSAGGPTDTQYF
.	TRBV30	TRBJ1-4	TRBD1	TGTGCCTGGAGTGGGGGACAGGGAAGTGAAAAACTGTTTTTT	CAWSGGQGSEKLFF
.	TRBV2	TRBJ1-5	.	TGTGCCAGCAGGGGTCGGGGTTTTGCCCAGCATTTT	CASRGRGFAQHF
.	TRBV9	TRBJ1-1	.	TGTGCCAGCAGCCGGGTCGGGGCTGAAGCTTTCTTT	CASSRVGAEAFF
few	TRBV10-1	TRBJ1-3	.	TGCGCCAGCAGTCGGTCCGGGGCGCGGGGGGGAAACACCATATATTTT	CASSRSGARGGNTIYF
.	TRBV15	TRBJ1-4	.	TGTGCCACCAGCAGAGATCCCCAGCGAAAACTGTTTTTT	CATSRDPQRKLFF
.	TRBV6-5	TRBJ1-4	.	TGTGCCAGCAGCCTGGGGCAGAATGAAAAACTGTTTTTT	CASSLGQNEKLFF
.	TRBV7-9	TRBJ2-7	.	TGTGCCAGCAGCACAGGTTCCTACGAGCAGTACTTC	CASSTGSYEQYF
.	TRBV29-1	TRBJ2-3	.	TGCAGCGTTGGTCTGGGGGCGAGGACAGATACGCAGTATTTT	CSVGLGARTDTQYF
.	TRBV5-1	TRBJ2-7	TRBD1	TGCGCCAGCAGCACCTCCGGGACAGGGTATTACGAGCAGTACTTC	CASSTSGTGYYEQYF
.	TRBV11-1	TRBJ1-2	TRBD1	TGTGCCAGCAGCTACGGGACAGCCCCTTTCGGTGGCTACACCTTC	CASSYGTAPFGGYTF
.	TRBV6-1	TRBJ1-5	.	TGTGCCAGCAGCGCGACAGTTAGCAATCAGCCCCAGCATTTT	CASSATVSNQPQHF
once	TRBV19	TRBJ2-7	.	TGTGCCAGTAGTGCCGGCAGGGTCTACGAGCAGTACTTC	CASSAGRVYEQYF
.	TRBV6-1	TRBJ1-1	TRBD1	TGTGCCAGCAGTGAGACAGGGGGCCGGCCTGAAGCTTTCTTT	CASSETGGRPEAFF
.	TRBV7-8	TRBJ2-7	.	TGTGCCAGCAGCTTGGGGCAGGAATACGAGCAGTACTTC	CASSLGQEYEQYF
.	TRBV30	TRBJ2-3	TRBD1	TGTGCCTGGAGTGCGATAGGGGGCCCAGATACGCAGTATTTT	CAWSAIGGPDTQYF
.	TRBV9	TRBJ1-1	TRBD1	TGTGCCAGCAAGACAGGGGCTGCGGACACTGAAGCTTTCTTT	CASKTGAADTEAFF
.	TRBV28	TRBJ1-4	.	TGTGCCAGCAGTTTATTGGCGGGAGCTGATGAAAAACTGTTTTTT	CASSLLAGADEKLFF
.	TRBV7-9	TRBJ1-2	TRBD1	TGTGCCAGCAGCCACCGGGACAGGGTACGCTATGGCTACACCTTC	CASSHRDRVRYGYTF
.	TRBV5-1	TRBJ2-1	.	TGCGCCAGCAGCCAGGAGGCCAGGTACAATGAGCAGTTCTTC	CASSQEARYNEQFF
.	TRBV9	TRBJ1-6	TRBD1	TGTGCCAGCAGCGTCCACTTCCTGCAGGACAGGGAAAGATCCTATAATTCACCCCTCCACTTT	CASSVHFLQDRERSYNSPLHF